Below, one TCR beta chain is given with its context. Its antigen remains unknown. PCR was performed using 60 Vbeta and 13 Jbeta primers. Generated by immunoSEQ multiplex PCR, the TCRdb table keeps only in-frame clones and is missing some. The table shows about 89,000 clones, with approximately 79% occurring only once. This sample is part of a study of cytomegalovirus exposure and HLA in healthy donors. Across the study: The 95 million to 120 million unique TCR beta sequences, from 150 million to 200 million T cells, were found by an earlier analysis.

Study conclusions and caveats: It was shown in a later analysis that HLA-associated TCR beta chains were more clonally expanded than other, equally common chains. In a later analysis, an Asian-associated ancestry cluster reportedly showed fewer N-insertions than the approximately 660-donor mean. Common viral pathogens were later found to be apparently linked to several of the most significant clusters.

This TCR derives from a male donor in good health and CMV-seronegative. Sequenced sample: PBMCs.

The CDR3 loop is CASSQDRALFPGRNEQYF. The CDR3 region has the DNA TGTGCCAGCAGCCAAGATCGGGCGCTATTCCCGGGAAGAAACGAGCAGTACTTC. The chain couples TRBV4-2 to TRBJ2-7, with D tentatively TRBD2 (5 bases). The CDR3 totals 18 residues. Between the trimmed V and J ends, which lost 0 bases and 5 bases, there was a span of 23 bases. Germline values: CDR1 LGHNA, CDR2 YNFKEQ.